This TCR beta chain was sequenced during a study of cytomegalovirus exposure and HLA in healthy donors. Primers: 60 Vbeta forward and 13 Jbeta reverse. The protocol was immunoSEQ multiplex PCR, while the TCRdb copy is restricted to in-frame clones and leaves out a portion. The sample yields 95,000 to 150,000 clones, 65% to 85% seen once. This TCR was sampled from a man younger than 35 in good health and CMV-seropositive. The sequenced sample consisted of PBMCs.

This CDR3 is CASSVGGPAYEQYF. The CDR3 DNA sequence: TGTGCCAGCAGCGTAGGGGGGCCTGCCTACGAGCAGTACTTC. This chain joins TRBV9 and TRBJ2-7; the D gene is possibly TRBD1 (6 bases). This CDR3 is built from 14 residues. V was shortened by 0 bases and J by 2 bases, with 9 bases between the two germline ends. Germline lookup yields CDR1 SGDLS and CDR2 YYNGEE.